These 23 T cell receptor beta chains share one sample of origin, sequenced in a study of beta chain features in type 1 diabetes. The entirety of the isolated RNA underwent reverse transcription, so expressed TCRB transcripts were sequenced. The data were produced by immunoSEQ multiplex PCR, yet TCRdb's version contains in-frame clones alone and is incomplete. The table lists approximately 400,000 clones, about 16% of them singletons. The sample consisted of naive CD4+ T cells from blood. These receptors all stem from a woman aged 18-29 years in good health.

The V call is TRBV11-2, the J call TRBJ1-5, with D possibly being TRBD1 (5 bases). The V gene's germline CDR1 is SGHAT and CDR2 FQNNGV. This CDR3 contains 16 residues. V lost 0 bases and J lost 2, with 11 bases in between. The CDR3 region has the DNA TGTGCCAGCAGCTTAGATACAGCGACAGGCAATCAGCCCCAGCATTTT. This gives the protein CASSLDTATGNQPQHF.

The J gene is TRBJ2-2, the V gene TRBV7-8, with a tentative D call TRBD1 (6 bases). V lost 10 bases, J lost 8 bases, and 17 bases lay in between. The CDR3 has 13 residues. Germline CDR1 reads SGHVS; CDR2 reads FQNEAQ. Written as DNA, the CDR3 is TGTGCCACTAGACAGGACGAGCTTGGGGAGCTGTTTTTT. Translating gives CATRQDELGELFF.

The chain links TRBV28 to TRBJ2-7, with 7 bases identical to TRBD1. The CDR3 is 16 residues long. Germline V gene lookup returns CDR1 MDHEN and CDR2 SYDVKM. After removal of 3 bases from V and 3 bases from J, the junction contained 11 bases not matched to a gene. The CDR3 bases are TGTGCCAGCAGTTTCTCTCGGGACAGCAAGAACTACGAGCAGTACTTC. Its translation is CASSFSRDSKNYEQYF.

This clone was seen a few times. This CDR3 is CAWDGAGLRTDTQYF. The CDR3 DNA reads TGTGCCTGGGACGGAGCAGGGCTTAGAACAGATACGCAGTATTTT. This sequence joins TRBV30 and TRBJ2-3; a possible D gene is TRBD1 (5 bases). The germline V and J ends were trimmed by 5 bases and 3 bases, with 18 bases remaining between them. The germline V gene encodes CDR1 GTSNPN and CDR2 SVGIG (reference sequence). This CDR3 comprises 15 residues.

This clone came up a few times. V usage is TRBV29-1 and J usage is TRBJ1-2, with no clear D. Trimming took 6 bases from V and 4 from J, leaving 18 bases between them. Per germline, CDR1 SQVTM and CDR2 ANQGSEA. This CDR3 spans 14 amino acids. For the CDR3, the DNA is TGCAGCGTCGCCATGCGGTCCCTAACCTATGGCTACACCTTC. This translates into CSVAMRSLTYGYTF. Drawing the rest from reference TRBV29-1 and TRBJ1-2, the complete variable domain is SAVISQKPSRDICQRGTSLTIQCQVDSQVTMMFWYRQQPGQSLTLIATANQGSEATYESGFVIDKFPISRPNLTFSTLTVSNMSPEDSSIYLCSVAMRSLTYGYTFGSGTRLTVV.

This clone appeared a few times. The rearrangement links TRBV7-2 to TRBJ2-1; D gene ambiguous. The CDR3 contains 14 residues. Trimming took off 2 bases at V and 6 bases at J, with 11 bases between the two ends. Germline assignment: CDR1 SGHTA and CDR2 FQGNSA. As DNA, the CDR3 is TGTGCCAGCAGCTTAATCTCAAGGAGCAATGAGCAGTTCTTC. Amino acids: CASSLISRSNEQFF.

Worth noting for this clone: One junction end disagrees with the germline gene, perhaps due to a read error. The chain joins TRBV18 to TRBJ2-4; D is tentatively TRBD1 or TRBD2 (5 bases each). The CDR3 sequence is 16 residues long. Germline V gives CDR1 KGHSH, CDR2 LQKENI. For the CDR3, the DNA is TGTGCCAGCTCCCCACAGGACTTACTAGCCAAAAACATTCAGTACTTC. This encodes CASSPQDLLAKNIQYF. Supplemented by reference TRBV18 and TRBJ2-4, the full variable domain reads NAGVMQNPRHLVRRRGQEARLRCSPMKGHSHVYWYRQLPEEGLKFMVYLQKENIIDESGMPKERFSAEFPKEGPSILRIQQVVRGDSAAYFCASSPQDLLAKNIQYFGAGTRLSVL.

This chain connects TRBV27 to TRBJ1-2, with a possible D match to TRBD1 (6 bases). The CDR3 sequence is 14 residues long. Looked up from germline, CDR1 is MNHEY and CDR2 is SMNVEV (reference sequence). Trimming shortened V by 2 bases and J by 2 bases, and 9 bases separated the two germline ends. The CDR3 is CASSLDRINYGYTF. The DNA of the CDR3 is TGTGCCAGCAGTTTAGACAGGATAAACTATGGCTACACCTTC.

This clone has more than one count but fewer than ten. The chain is built from TRBV14 and TRBJ2-5, with no clear D. The CDR3 extends over 13 amino acids. Germline CDR1 is SGHDN and CDR2 is FVKESK. The V gene lost 1 base and the J gene lost 4 bases, with 7 bases spanning the gap. CDR3 amino acids: CASSQAGPETQYF. CDR3 nucleotide sequence: TGTGCCAGCAGCCAAGCGGGTCCAGAGACCCAGTACTTC.

V is TRBV5-4 and J is TRBJ2-6; D perhaps matches TRBD1 (5 bases). CDR3 length: 15 amino acids. V dropped 4 bases and J dropped 3 bases, with 11 bases sitting between them. From germline, CDR1 is SGHNT and CDR2 YYREEE (reference sequence). The CDR3, as DNA: TGTGCCAGCAGCATCAGGGATTTTGGGGCCAACGTCCTGACTTTC. This sequence encodes CASSIRDFGANVLTF.

V usage is TRBV30 and J usage is TRBJ2-3; perhaps TRBD1 as D (5 bases). The CDR3 consists of 15 residues. Germline V lookup: CDR1 GTSNPN, CDR2 SVGIG (reference sequence). V was clipped by 0 bases and J by 4 bases, with 14 bases between them. DNA of the CDR3: TGTGCCTGGAGTGTAAATAGGGGCTGGTCAGATACGCAGTATTTT. It translates to CAWSVNRGWSDTQYF.

This clone was counted between two and nine times. The chain uses TRBV13 and TRBJ1-2; TRBD1 matches at 8 bases. V lost 5 bases to trimming and J lost 7 bases; unmatched junction nucleotides: 9. CDR1 PRHDT and CDR2 FYEKMQ come from the germline V gene (reference sequence). The CDR3 runs 14 residues. The CDR3 nucleotides read TGTGCCAGCAGCATATGGACAGGGAGTCGTGGCTACACCTTC. Amino acid sequence: CASSIWTGSRGYTF.

V gene TRBV9 combines with J gene TRBJ1-5; no clear D gene. Per germline, CDR1 SGDLS and CDR2 YYNGEE. The length of the CDR3 is 15 residues. V lost 0 bases, J lost 0 bases, and 7 bases lay in between. For the CDR3, the DNA is TGTGCCAGCAGCGTAGGAGGCGTTAGCAATCAGCCCCAGCATTTT. It codes for CASSVGGVSNQPQHF.

CDR3 amino acids: CASSSEGQGLYEQYF. The CDR3 nucleotides are TGTGCCAGCAGCTCAGAGGGACAGGGACTCTACGAGCAGTACTTC. The gene calls are TRBV7-2 and TRBJ2-7; 9 bases map to TRBD1. V lost 4 bases to trimming and J lost 3 bases; unmatched junction nucleotides: 7. Germline CDR1 and CDR2: SGHTA and FQGNSA. The CDR3 runs 15 residues.

This clone has more than one count but fewer than ten. The sample holds other DNA sequences that translate to the same CDR3. V gene TRBV7-2 combines with J gene TRBJ2-3; 8 positions match TRBD1. The CDR3 consists of 15 residues. CDR1 is SGHTA, CDR2 FQGNSA, per germline. The V gene end was trimmed by 1 base and the J gene end by 5 bases; junction bases not matched to a gene: 5. This chain's CDR3 is CASSLVGQGRDTQYF. For the CDR3, the DNA is TGTGCCAGCAGCTTAGTTGGACAGGGTAGAGATACGCAGTATTTT.

The chain has TRBV6-1 and TRBJ1-1, with TRBD1 as a possible D gene (5 bases). The CDR3 is 13 amino acids. V shed 11 bases and J shed 4 bases, with 17 bases lying between them. The germline V gene has CDR1 MNHNS and CDR2 SASEGT. In DNA form, the CDR3 reads TGTGCCGGGGGGAGCATCGGGACCACTGAAGCTTTCTTT. It specifies CAGGSIGTTEAFF.

This clone was seen a handful of times. The chain uses TRBV7-2 and TRBJ2-1, with D maybe TRBD1 (5 bases). The ends were cut back, 1 base at V and 0 bases at J, with 7 bases in the middle. The length of the CDR3 is 15 residues. CDR1 and CDR2 (germline): SGHTA, FQGNSA. The CDR3, as DNA: TGTGCCAGCAGCTTAGACAGGCCCTCCTACAATGAGCAGTTCTTC. Encoded protein: CASSLDRPSYNEQFF.

This clone was seen a handful of times. J is TRBJ2-7 and V is TRBV7-2, with D possibly being TRBD2 (5 bases). Germline lookup yields CDR1 SGHTA and CDR2 FQGNSA. The CDR3 has 16 residues. The V end was cut by 1 base, the J end by 0 bases, with 13 bases between. The CDR3 is CASSLGPSRSSYEQYF. The DNA for the CDR3 is TGTGCCAGCAGCTTAGGCCCTAGCCGTTCCTCCTACGAGCAGTACTTC.

Only a few counts were recorded for this clone. This rearrangement joins TRBV30 to TRBJ2-5; the match to TRBD2 covers 11 bases. The length of the CDR3 is 17 residues. V dropped 2 bases and J dropped 4; count of bases not matched to a gene: 12. Germline V gives CDR1 GTSNPN, CDR2 SVGIG (reference sequence). The CDR3 loop reads CAWSPGLAEPGVETQYF. The CDR3, as DNA: TGTGCCTGGAGTCCGGGACTAGCGGAACCGGGGGTAGAGACCCAGTACTTC.

In this sample, this clone turned up a few times. The chain recombines TRBV5-4 with TRBJ2-2, with TRBD2 matching over 9 bases. The CDR3 contains 17 residues. V was clipped by 4 bases and J by 7 bases; unmatched bases: 14. Germline V gives CDR1 SGHNT, CDR2 YYREEE (reference sequence). CDR3 loop: CASSPQSGLAGRGELFF. DNA for the CDR3: TGTGCCAGCAGCCCCCAATCGGGTCTAGCGGGACGCGGGGAGCTGTTTTTT. Based on the CDR3 plus reference TRBV5-4 and TRBJ2-2, the full variable domain is ETGVTQSPTHLIKTRGQQVTLRCSSQSGHNTVSWYQQALGQGPQFIFQYYREEENGRGNFPPRFSGLQFPNYSSELNVNALELDDSALYLCASSPQSGLAGRGELFFGEGSRLTVL.

Written as DNA, the CDR3 is TGCGCCAGCAGCTTGACAGGGGGCGGTTACGAGCAGTACTTC. It codes for CASSLTGGGYEQYF. The chain carries TRBV5-1 and TRBJ2-7; 9 nucleotides match TRBD1. Trimming at V came to 1 base and at J to 4 bases, leaving 3 bases not matched to a gene. From germline, CDR1 is SGHRS and CDR2 YFSETQ. There are 14 residues in the CDR3. Combining the CDR3 with reference TRBV5-1 and TRBJ2-7 gives the whole variable domain KAGVTQTPRYLIKTRGQQVTLSCSPISGHRSVSWYQQTPGQGLQFLFEYFSETQRNKGNFPGRFSGRQFSNSRSEMNVSTLELGDSALYLCASSLTGGGYEQYFGPGTRLTVT.

The table lists this clone with a few counts. The V call is TRBV7-2, the J call TRBJ2-1; D is ambiguous. This CDR3 region has 15 residues. V lost 1 base and J lost 2, with 9 bases in between. Germline loops: CDR1 SGHTA, CDR2 FQGNSA. Written as DNA, the CDR3 is TGTGCCAGCAGCTTAGACGCGTATACCTACAATGAGCAGTTCTTC. Protein sequence: CASSLDAYTYNEQFF. Together with reference TRBV7-2 and TRBJ2-1, the CDR3 gives the full variable domain: GAGVSQSPSNKVTEKGKDVELRCDPISGHTALYWYRQSLGQGLEFLIYFQGNSAPDKSGLPSDRFSAERTGGSVSTLTIQRTQQEDSAVYLCASSLDAYTYNEQFFGPGTRLTVL.

The chain carries TRBV6-6 and TRBJ2-1; 9 bases are a match to TRBD1. CDR3 size: 15 residues. The germline gives CDR1 MNHNY, CDR2 SVGAGI (reference sequence). The V gene end was trimmed by 6 bases and the J gene end by 3 bases; junction bases not matched to a gene: 6. CDR3 loop: CASRKDRGVYNEQFF. CDR3 coding DNA: TGTGCCAGCAGAAAGGACAGGGGAGTCTACAATGAGCAGTTCTTC.